This T cell receptor beta chain emerged from a study of neurological immune-mediated disorders. The wider study: Of the multiple sclerosis patients, roughly 35 in total, some 30 were relapsing-remitting and 3 were secondary progressive. Study results and limitations: One related-CDR3 cluster, found by phylogenetic grouping, held repertoires of 18 of 34 multiple sclerosis patients and is a possible signature. In HTLV-1-associated myelopathy, TCR clonal expansion was greatest, and in multiple sclerosis it was least, below healthy controls.

In its sample, this clonotype was seen many times. The antigen remains undetermined. TCRdb used MiXCR to reprocess the 5' RACE reads, holding one entry per CDR3 protein. The table records about 82,000 distinct CDR3 sequences, about 2.5% of them present only once. The sequencing input was PBMCs. This TCR came from a woman in her 30s with multiple sclerosis.

The CDR3 loop is CSARQTQGHYGYTF. Written as DNA, the CDR3 is TGCAGTGCTAGACAAACACAGGGGCACTATGGCTACACCTTC. V and J are TRBV20-1 and TRBJ1-2, with 7 bases identical to TRBD1. The CDR3 spans 14 residues. V lost 2 bases to trimming and J lost 3 bases; unmatched junction nucleotides: 6. From germline, CDR1 is DFQATT and CDR2 SNEGSKA (reference sequence).